This T cell receptor beta chain was identified in a study of blood T cell repertoires in COVID-19. CDR3 length: 13 amino acids. The V end lost 0 bases, the J end lost 11 bases, and 14 bases lay between the germline ends. Germline loops: CDR1 LGHNA, CDR2 YNFKEQ. Clones were sequenced by immunoSEQ multiplex PCR, and TCRdb holds only the in-frame ones, with some missing. The sample includes about 140,000 clones, roughly 86% of them seen just once. V gene TRBV4-2 combines with J gene TRBJ2-7; no clear D. The sequenced material came from PBMCs or T cells enriched from blood (not recorded which). This receptor was obtained from a woman between 45 and 60 years old with acute COVID-19. The CDR3 reads CASSQEMGSLKYF. In nucleotides, the CDR3 is TGTGCCAGCAGCCAAGAGATGGGCAGCCTTAAGTACTTC.